This TCR beta chain appears in the sequencing data of a study of T cells in Graves' hyperthyroidism and ophthalmopathy (dated by TCRdb to the late 2010s). Context from the whole study: Peripheral blood was sampled at the time of initial diagnosis, prior to any treatment. The roughly 91 discovery patients were randomly divided into training and test sets at a 7:3 ratio. A discovery cohort of roughly 100 patients, approximately 45 with Graves' ophthalmopathy and 55 to 60 with stable Graves' hyperthyroidism, was used to find distinguishing TCR V-J signatures. The study also compared thyroid tissue and blood T-cell repertoires from more than five Graves' hyperthyroidism patients. The paper describes TCR Vbeta CDR3 sequencing of 140 or so peripheral blood samples, made up of fewer than 50 ophthalmopathy patients, 70 to 75 hyperthyroidism patients and 17 progressor patients. Once sampling was done, hyperthyroidism patients were given methimazole at a starting dose of 30 mg daily, whereas ophthalmopathy patients were given high-dose intravenous methylprednisolone. Prospective prediction of ophthalmopathy was tested in an independent validation cohort of approximately 19 hyperthyroidism patients and 15 to 17 patients who later progressed to ophthalmopathy.

As encoded in the germline V gene, CDR1 is SGHRS while CDR2 is YFSETQ. Trimmed from V: 1 base; trimmed from J: 7 bases; junction bases lacking a gene match: 9. The CDR3, from cysteine to phenylalanine, totals 16 residues. Of all the DNA, just the CDR3 is kept, 48 bases in frame from base 1. On the study overall, not on this receptor specifically: Most expanded thyroid clonotypes (frequency above 0.001) were also detected in blood, a finding suggesting that blood repertoires may reflect thyroid immune responses. No statistical method was used to fix the sample size in advance, and group allocation was not hidden from the investigators. In validation, progression to ophthalmopathy was predicted by the model with 70.59% sensitivity and 72% to 80% specificity, a median of 6.5 months before onset. Ophthalmopathy was separated from stable hyperthyroidism by a 13 V-J signature model, with around 90% sensitivity and around 81% specificity obtained in cross-validation and 80%/75% obtained in testing.

Stable Graves' hyperthyroidism was defined as the absence of progression to ophthalmopathy over 18 months of follow-up. The hyperthyroidism patients were between 18 and 65 years old and newly diagnosed, with a disease duration of less than 2 months. The study excluded patients with uncontrolled infections, other autoimmune diseases, pregnancy or lactation. Diagnoses relied on clinical symptoms, serum thyroxine and TRAb, thyroid ultrasound and orbital computed tomography. PBMCs were isolated from roughly 10 ml of fresh peripheral blood by Ficoll-Paque density gradient centrifugation. Trizol reagent was used to extract total RNA, and RNA quality was then checked on an Agilent 2100 Bioanalyzer. The TCR beta CDR3 regions were amplified from RNA transcripts. The first round of RT-PCR for the TCR CDR3 was performed with the HTBI primer set and the Qiagen OneStep RT-PCR kit. A second multiplex PCR round built the libraries, followed by size selection and purification. Paired-end sequencing of the libraries was performed with 100 bp reads on an Illumina HiSeq2000. In the authors' own workflow: SOAPnuke was used to process the raw data, removing reads that contained adapters or uncalled bases, had a mean Phred below 15, or lacked an exact match to the constant primer or identifier. High-quality paired reads were merged with COPE v1.2.5, and unique nucleotide sequences were defined as clonotypes. Clonotypes were aligned to IMGT TRBV, TRBD and TRBJ reference segments using MiTCR v1.1. Only V-J combinations with frequency above 0.0001, covering 99% to 99.2% of repertoires, were analysed. A TCS score was defined as the ratio of F50 (clonal expansion) to E x V (chaos), with BLOSUM62-based TCRdist applied between CDR3 peptides within each V-J. Welch's t-statistics and random forest reduced 500 to 550 V-J features to fewer than 15, which were used in a naive Bayes classifier (R e1071). TCRdb reworked the public reads: Q25 trimming with fastp, MiXCR clone assembly, productive beta chains retained. CDR3 protein sequences are deduplicated, and each keeps its most common genes and DNA. TCRdb, rather than the study authors, made the V and J calls. The sample table shows a few hundred thousand distinct CDR3 sequences, and just under 15% are seen once. Approximately 32% of the sample comes from the top ten.

There are many counts of this clonotype. This receptor's antigen is unknown. Base qualities were left out, and no much larger clone turns up one base away. This receptor was obtained from a woman younger than 45 with Graves' hyperthyroidism. The specimen was blood. The chain employs TRBV5-1 and TRBJ2-1; the junction holds 9 bases that match TRBD2. The CDR3 reads as follows: CASSLRGTSRENEQFF. The bases are TGCGCCAGCAGCTTGCGGGGGACTAGCAGGGAGAATGAGCAGTTCTTC.